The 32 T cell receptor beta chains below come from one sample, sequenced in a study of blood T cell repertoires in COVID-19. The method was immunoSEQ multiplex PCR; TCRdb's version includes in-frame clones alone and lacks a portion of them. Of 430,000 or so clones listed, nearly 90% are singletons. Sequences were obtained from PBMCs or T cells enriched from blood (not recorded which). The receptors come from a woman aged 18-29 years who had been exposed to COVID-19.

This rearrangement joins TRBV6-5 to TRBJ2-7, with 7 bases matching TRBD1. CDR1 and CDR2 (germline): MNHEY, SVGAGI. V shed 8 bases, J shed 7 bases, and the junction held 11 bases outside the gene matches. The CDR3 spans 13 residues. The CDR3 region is CASWDSSFGEQYF. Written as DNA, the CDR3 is TGTGCCAGCTGGGACAGTTCCTTTGGGGAGCAGTACTTC.

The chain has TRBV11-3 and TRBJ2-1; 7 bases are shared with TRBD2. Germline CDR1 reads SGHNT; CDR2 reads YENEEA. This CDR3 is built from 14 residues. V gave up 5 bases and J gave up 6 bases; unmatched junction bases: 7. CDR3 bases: TGTGCCAGCAGCCCAGCGGGACGGATCAATGAGCAGTTCTTC. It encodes CASSPAGRINEQFF. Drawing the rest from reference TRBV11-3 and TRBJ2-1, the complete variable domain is EAGVVQSPRYKIIEKKQPVAFWCNPISGHNTLYWYLQNLGQGPELLIRYENEEAVDDSQLPKDRFSAERLKGVDSTLKIQPAELGDSAVYLCASSPAGRINEQFFGPGTRLTVL.

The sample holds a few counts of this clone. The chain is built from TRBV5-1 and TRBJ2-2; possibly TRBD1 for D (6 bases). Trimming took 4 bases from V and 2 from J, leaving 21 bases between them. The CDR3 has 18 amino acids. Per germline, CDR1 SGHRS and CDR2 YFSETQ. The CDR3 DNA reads TGCGCCAGCAGCGTCCGGGACATCGCCTCCGGTAACACCGGGGAGCTGTTTTTT. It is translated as CASSVRDIASGNTGELFF.

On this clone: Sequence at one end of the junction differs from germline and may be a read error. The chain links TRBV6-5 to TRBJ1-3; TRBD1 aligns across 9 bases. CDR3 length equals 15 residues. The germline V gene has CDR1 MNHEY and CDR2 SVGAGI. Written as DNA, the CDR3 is TGTGCCAGCAGCCCGAGACCGGGACAGGGAACCACCATATATTTT. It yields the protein CASSPRPGQGTTIYF.

The CDR3 protein is CASSPGGSATEAFF. CDR3 coding DNA: TGTGCCAGCTCACCGGGGGGGTCGGCCACTGAAGCTTTCTTT. V usage is TRBV18 and J usage is TRBJ1-1; weak D call: TRBD1 (5 bases). Germline V gene lookup returns CDR1 KGHSH and CDR2 LQKENI. This CDR3 contains 14 residues. The ends were cut back, 3 bases at V and 4 bases at J, with 12 bases in the middle.

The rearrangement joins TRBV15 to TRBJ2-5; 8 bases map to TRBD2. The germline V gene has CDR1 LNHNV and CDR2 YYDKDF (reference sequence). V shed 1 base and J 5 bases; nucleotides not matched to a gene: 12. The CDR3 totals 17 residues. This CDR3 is CATSRAPGGGRFETQYF. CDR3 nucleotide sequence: TGTGCCACCAGCAGAGCACCGGGCGGGGGGCGATTCGAGACCCAGTACTTC.

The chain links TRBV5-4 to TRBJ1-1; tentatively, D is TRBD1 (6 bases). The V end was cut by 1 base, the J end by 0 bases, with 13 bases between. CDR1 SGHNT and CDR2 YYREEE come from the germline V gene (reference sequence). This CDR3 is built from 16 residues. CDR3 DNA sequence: TGTGCCAGCAGCTTGAAAACAGGGCCAATGAACACTGAAGCTTTCTTT. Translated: CASSLKTGPMNTEAFF.

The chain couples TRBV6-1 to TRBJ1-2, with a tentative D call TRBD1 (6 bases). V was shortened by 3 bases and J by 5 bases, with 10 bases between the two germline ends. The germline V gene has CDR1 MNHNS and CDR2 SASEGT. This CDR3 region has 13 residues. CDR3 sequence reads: CASSDQGWYGYTF. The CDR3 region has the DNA TGTGCCAGCAGTGATCAGGGGTGGTATGGCTACACCTTC.

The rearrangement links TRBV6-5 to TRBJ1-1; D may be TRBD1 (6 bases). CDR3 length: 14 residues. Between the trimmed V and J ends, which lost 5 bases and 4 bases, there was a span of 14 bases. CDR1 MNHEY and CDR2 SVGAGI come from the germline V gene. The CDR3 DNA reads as TGTGCCAGCAGTAAACGAACAGGGAGCACTGAAGCTTTCTTT. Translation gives CASSKRTGSTEAFF.

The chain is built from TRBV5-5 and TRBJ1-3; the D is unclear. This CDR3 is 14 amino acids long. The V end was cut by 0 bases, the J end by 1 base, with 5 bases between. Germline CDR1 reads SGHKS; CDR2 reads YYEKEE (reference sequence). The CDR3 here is CASSLGPSGNTIYF. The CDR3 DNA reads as TGTGCCAGCAGCTTGGGTCCGTCTGGAAACACCATATATTTT.

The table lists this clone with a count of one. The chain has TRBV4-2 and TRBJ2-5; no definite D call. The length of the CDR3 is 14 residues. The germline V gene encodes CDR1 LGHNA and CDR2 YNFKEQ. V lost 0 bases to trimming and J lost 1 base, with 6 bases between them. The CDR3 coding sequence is TGTGCCAGCAGCCAAGATTCTAGCCAAGAGACCCAGTACTTC. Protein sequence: CASSQDSSQETQYF.

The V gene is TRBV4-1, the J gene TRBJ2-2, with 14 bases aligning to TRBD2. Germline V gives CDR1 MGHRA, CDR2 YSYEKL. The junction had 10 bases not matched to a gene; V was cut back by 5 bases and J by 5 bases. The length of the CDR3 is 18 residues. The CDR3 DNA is TGCGCCAGCAGCTTGGGACTAGCGGGGGTTGGGGTGACCGGGGAGCTGTTTTTT. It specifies CASSLGLAGVGVTGELFF.

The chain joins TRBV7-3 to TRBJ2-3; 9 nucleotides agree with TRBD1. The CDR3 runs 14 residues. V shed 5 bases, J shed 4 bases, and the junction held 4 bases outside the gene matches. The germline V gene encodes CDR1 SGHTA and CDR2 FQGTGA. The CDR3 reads CASSQGTGSDTQYF. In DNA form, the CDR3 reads TGTGCCAGCAGCCAAGGGACAGGGTCAGATACGCAGTATTTT.

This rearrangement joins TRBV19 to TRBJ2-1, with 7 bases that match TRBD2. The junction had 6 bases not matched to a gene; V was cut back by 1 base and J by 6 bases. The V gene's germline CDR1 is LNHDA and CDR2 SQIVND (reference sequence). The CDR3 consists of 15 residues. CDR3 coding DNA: TGTGCCAGTAGTATAGTGGGGACTACTCGCAATGAGCAGTTCTTC. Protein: CASSIVGTTRNEQFF.

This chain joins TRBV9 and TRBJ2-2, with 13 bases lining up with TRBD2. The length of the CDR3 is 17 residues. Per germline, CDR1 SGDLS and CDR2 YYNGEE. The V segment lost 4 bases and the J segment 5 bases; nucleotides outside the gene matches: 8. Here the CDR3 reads CASSSRTSGSLTGELFF. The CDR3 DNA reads TGTGCCAGCAGCTCCCGGACTAGCGGGAGTCTGACCGGGGAGCTGTTTTTT.

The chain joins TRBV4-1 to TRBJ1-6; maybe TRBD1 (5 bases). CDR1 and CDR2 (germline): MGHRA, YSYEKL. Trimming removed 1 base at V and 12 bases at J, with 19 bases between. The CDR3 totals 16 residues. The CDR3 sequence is CASSQVGQGVVGPLHF. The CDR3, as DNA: TGCGCCAGCAGCCAAGTAGGGCAGGGCGTAGTTGGACCCCTCCACTTT.

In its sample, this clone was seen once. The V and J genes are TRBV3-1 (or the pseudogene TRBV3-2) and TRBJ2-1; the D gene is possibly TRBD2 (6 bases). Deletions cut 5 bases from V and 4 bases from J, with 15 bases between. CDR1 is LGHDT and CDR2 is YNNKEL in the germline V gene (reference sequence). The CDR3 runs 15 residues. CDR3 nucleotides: TGTGCCAGCAGCGAACTAGTTGGGACTTACAATGAGCAGTTCTTC. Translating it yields CASSELVGTYNEQFF.

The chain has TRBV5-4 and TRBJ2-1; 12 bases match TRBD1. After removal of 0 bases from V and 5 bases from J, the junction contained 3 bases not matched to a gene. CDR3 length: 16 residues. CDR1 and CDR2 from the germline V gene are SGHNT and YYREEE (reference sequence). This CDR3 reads CASSLGDRGLNNEQFF. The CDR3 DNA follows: TGTGCCAGCAGCTTGGGGGACAGGGGGCTTAACAATGAGCAGTTCTTC.

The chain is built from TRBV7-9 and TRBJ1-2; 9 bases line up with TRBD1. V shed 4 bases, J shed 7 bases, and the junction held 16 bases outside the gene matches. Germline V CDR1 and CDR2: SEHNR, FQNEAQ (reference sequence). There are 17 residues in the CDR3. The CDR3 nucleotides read TGTGCCAGCAGCTCCGGGACAGGGTTGGGGTTCGGATTTGGCTACACCTTC. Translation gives CASSSGTGLGFGFGYTF.

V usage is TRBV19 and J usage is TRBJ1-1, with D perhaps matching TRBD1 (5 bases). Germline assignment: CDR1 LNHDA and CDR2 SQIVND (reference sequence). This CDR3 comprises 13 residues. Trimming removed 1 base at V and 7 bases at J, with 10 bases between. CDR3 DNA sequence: TGTGCCAGTAGTATAGTTGGCGACAGTGAAGCTTTCTTT. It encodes CASSIVGDSEAFF. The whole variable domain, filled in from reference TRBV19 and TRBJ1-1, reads DGGITQSPKYLFRKEGQNVTLSCEQNLNHDAMYWYRQDPGQGLRLIYYSQIVNDFQKGDIAEGYSVSREKKESFPLTVTSAQKNPTAFYLCASSIVGDSEAFFGQGTRLTVV.

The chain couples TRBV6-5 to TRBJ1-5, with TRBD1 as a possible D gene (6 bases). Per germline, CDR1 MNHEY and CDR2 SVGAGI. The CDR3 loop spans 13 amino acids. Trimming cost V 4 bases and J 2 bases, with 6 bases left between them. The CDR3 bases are TGTGCCAGCAGTTCAGGGGGCAATCAGCCCCAGCATTTT. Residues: CASSSGGNQPQHF.

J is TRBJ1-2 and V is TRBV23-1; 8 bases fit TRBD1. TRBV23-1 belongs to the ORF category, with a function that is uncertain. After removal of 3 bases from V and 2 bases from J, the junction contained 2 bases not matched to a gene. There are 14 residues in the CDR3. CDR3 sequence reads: CASSQPGGNYGYTF. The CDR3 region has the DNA TGCGCCAGCAGTCAGCCAGGGGGCAACTATGGCTACACCTTC.

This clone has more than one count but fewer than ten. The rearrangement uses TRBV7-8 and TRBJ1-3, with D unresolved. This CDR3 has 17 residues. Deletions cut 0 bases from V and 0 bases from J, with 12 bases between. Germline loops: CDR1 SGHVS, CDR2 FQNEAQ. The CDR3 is CASSLAPLVDSGNTIYF. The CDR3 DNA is TGTGCCAGCAGCTTAGCCCCTTTGGTAGACTCTGGAAACACCATATATTTT. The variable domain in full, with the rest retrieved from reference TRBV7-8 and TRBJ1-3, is GAGVSQSPRYKVAKRGQDVALRCDPISGHVSLFWYQQALGQGPEFLTYFQNEAQLDKSGLPSDRFFAERPEGSVSTLKIQRTQQEDSAVYLCASSLAPLVDSGNTIYFGEGSWLTVV.

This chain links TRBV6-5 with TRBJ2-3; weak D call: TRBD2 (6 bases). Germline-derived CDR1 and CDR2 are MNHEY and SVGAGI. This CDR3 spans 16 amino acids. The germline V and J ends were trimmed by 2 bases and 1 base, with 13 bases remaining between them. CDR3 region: CASSYIWASGTDTQYF. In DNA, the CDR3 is TGTGCCAGCAGTTACATTTGGGCTAGCGGCACAGATACGCAGTATTTT.

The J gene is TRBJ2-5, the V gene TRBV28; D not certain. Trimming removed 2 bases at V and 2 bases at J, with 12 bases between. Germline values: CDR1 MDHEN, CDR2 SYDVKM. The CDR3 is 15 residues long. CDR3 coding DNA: TGTGCCAGCAGTTTACCCCTTGACACTCAAGAGACCCAGTACTTC. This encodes CASSLPLDTQETQYF.

The CDR3 reads CASSHRTGGYTF. The CDR3, as DNA: TGTGCCAGCAGTCATCGGACAGGCGGCTACACCTTC. The J gene is TRBJ1-2, the V gene TRBV28; 7 bases agree with TRBD1. V lost 5 bases, J lost 8 bases, and 5 bases stayed unmatched. CDR3 length: 12 amino acids. The germline CDR1 and CDR2 sequences are MDHEN and SYDVKM.

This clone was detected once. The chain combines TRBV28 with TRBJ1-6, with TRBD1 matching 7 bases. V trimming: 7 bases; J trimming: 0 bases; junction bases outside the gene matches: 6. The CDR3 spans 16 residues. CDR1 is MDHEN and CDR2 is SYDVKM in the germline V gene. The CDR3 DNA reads TGTGCCAGCACCGTGGGACAGTCCTCCTATAATTCACCCCTCCACTTT. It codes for CASTVGQSSYNSPLHF.

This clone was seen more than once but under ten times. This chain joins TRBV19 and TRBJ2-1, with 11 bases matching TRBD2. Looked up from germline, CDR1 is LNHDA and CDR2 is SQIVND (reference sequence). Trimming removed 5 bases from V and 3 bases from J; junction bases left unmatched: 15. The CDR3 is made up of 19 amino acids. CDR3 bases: TGTGCCAGTAGTCTCCCCATAATTAGCGGGAGGGGTTTCTACAATGAGCAGTTCTTC. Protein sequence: CASSLPIISGRGFYNEQFF. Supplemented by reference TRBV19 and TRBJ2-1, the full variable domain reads DGGITQSPKYLFRKEGQNVTLSCEQNLNHDAMYWYRQDPGQGLRLIYYSQIVNDFQKGDIAEGYSVSREKKESFPLTVTSAQKNPTAFYLCASSLPIISGRGFYNEQFFGPGTRLTVL.

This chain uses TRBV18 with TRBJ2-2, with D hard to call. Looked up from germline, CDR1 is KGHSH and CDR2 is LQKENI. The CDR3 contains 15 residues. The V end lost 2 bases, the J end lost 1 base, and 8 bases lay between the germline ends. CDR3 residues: CASSPATVNTGELFF. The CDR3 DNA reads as TGTGCCAGCTCACCAGCTACAGTGAACACCGGGGAGCTGTTTTTT.

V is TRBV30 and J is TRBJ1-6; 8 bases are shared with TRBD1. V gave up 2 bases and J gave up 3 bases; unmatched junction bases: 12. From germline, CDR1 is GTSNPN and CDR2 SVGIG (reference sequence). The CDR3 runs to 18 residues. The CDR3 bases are TGTGCCTGGAGTACGGGGACAGGTTCTCTCTACTATAATTCACCCCTCCACTTT. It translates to CAWSTGTGSLYYNSPLHF.

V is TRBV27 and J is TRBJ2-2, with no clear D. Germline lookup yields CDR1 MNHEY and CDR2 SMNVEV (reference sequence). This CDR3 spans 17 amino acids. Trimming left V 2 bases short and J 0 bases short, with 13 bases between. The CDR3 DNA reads TGTGCCAGCAGTTTACCCGGGTCTATCCCGAACACCGGGGAGCTGTTTTTT. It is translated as CASSLPGSIPNTGELFF.

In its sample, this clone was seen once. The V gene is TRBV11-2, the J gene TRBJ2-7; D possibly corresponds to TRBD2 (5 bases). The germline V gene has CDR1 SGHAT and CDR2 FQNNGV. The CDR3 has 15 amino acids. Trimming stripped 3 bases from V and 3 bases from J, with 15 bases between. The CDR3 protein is CASSLLAHTSYEQYF. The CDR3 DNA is TGTGCCAGCAGCTTGCTAGCCCACACGAGCTACGAGCAGTACTTC.